These 23 T cell receptor beta chains were all obtained from the same sample, sequenced in a study of identifying expanded T cells in peripheral blood (dated by TCRdb to the late 2010s). Library creation used the immunoSEQ multiplex PCR assay. The clones in this table, taken by TCRdb from immuneACCESS, are in-frame only. Not every clone is retained; where verified, under half of the shortfall comes from an unresolved V gene, and the cause of the rest is unknown. The sample table shows 55,000 to 80,000 clones, and roughly four fifths are seen once. The ten largest clones take up about a fifth of the sample. The sequenced sample was blood. The receptor set was obtained from a person aged 18 to 75 in good health.

The V gene is TRBV29-1, the J gene TRBJ1-1, with D unresolved. Trimming left V 2 bases short and J 1 base short, with 2 bases between. This CDR3 is 11 amino acids long. Germline V gene sequence: CDR1 SQVTM, CDR2 ANQGSEA. The CDR3 sequence: CSVETNTEAFF. DNA for the CDR3: TGCAGCGTTGAAACGAACACTGAAGCTTTCTTT.

The chain combines TRBV6-6 with TRBJ2-5; no clear D. The V gene's germline CDR1 is MNHNY and CDR2 SVGAGI (reference sequence). This CDR3 has 12 amino acids. Trimming removed 0 bases from V and 4 bases from J, with 3 bases in between. CDR3 bases: TGTGCCAGCAGTTACTCGTTAGAGACCCAGTACTTC. Protein sequence: CASSYSLETQYF.

This clone was seen only once. The chain carries TRBV27 and TRBJ1-2; the D gene is possibly TRBD1 (5 bases). The CDR3 runs to 14 residues. Germline lookup yields CDR1 MNHEY and CDR2 SMNVEV (reference sequence). The V gene lost 5 bases and the J gene lost 2 bases, with 12 bases spanning the gap. CDR3 nucleotide sequence: TGTGCCAGCAGTACGAACAGGCTGAACTATGGCTACACCTTC. It encodes CASSTNRLNYGYTF.

The chain has TRBV18 and TRBJ1-1; a weak D match, TRBD1 (6 bases). The V and J ends lost 3 bases and 0 bases respectively, with 17 bases between them. This CDR3 has 17 amino acids. Per the germline V gene, CDR1 is KGHSH and CDR2 is LQKENI. The chain's CDR3 is CASSPIGGGLMNTEAFF. The DNA for the CDR3 is TGTGCCAGCTCACCCATCGGAGGGGGGTTGATGAACACTGAAGCTTTCTTT.

The genes are TRBV4-2 and TRBJ1-2, with no clear D. Trimming took 3 bases from V and 3 from J, leaving 14 bases between them. This CDR3 has 15 residues. Germline V gene sequence: CDR1 LGHNA, CDR2 YNFKEQ. The chain's CDR3 is CASSQDLLGDYGYTF. CDR3 nucleotides: TGTGCCAGCAGCCAGGATCTGCTCGGAGACTATGGCTACACCTTC.

Only a few counts were recorded for this clone. The chain combines TRBV9 with TRBJ1-5; no reliable D call. V gave up 4 bases and J gave up 2 bases, with 10 bases separating them. The CDR3 runs to 14 residues. Germline loops: CDR1 SGDLS, CDR2 YYNGEE. The DNA for the CDR3 is TGTGCCAGCAGCCGAACGCCCGGCAATCAGCCCCAGCATTTT. Amino acids: CASSRTPGNQPQHF.

This chain links TRBV4-3 with TRBJ2-3; a possible D gene is TRBD1 (6 bases). The CDR3 is 15 residues long. CDR1 LGHNA and CDR2 YSLEER come from the germline V gene. The germline V and J ends were trimmed by 5 bases and 2 bases, with 14 bases remaining between them. The CDR3 loop is CASSRGGDFTDTQYF. CDR3 DNA sequence: TGCGCCAGCAGCAGAGGGGGAGACTTCACAGATACGCAGTATTTT.

V usage is TRBV4-2 and J usage is TRBJ2-7, with 9 bases identical to TRBD1. Germline V gene lookup returns CDR1 LGHNA and CDR2 YNFKEQ. This CDR3 spans 15 amino acids. The V segment lost 3 bases and the J segment 2 bases; nucleotides outside the gene matches: 5. As DNA, the CDR3 is TGTGCCAGCAGCCAGCCGGGACAGGGAGCCTACGAGCAGTACTTC. It yields the protein CASSQPGQGAYEQYF.

This chain links TRBV7-2 with TRBJ1-4; D is perhaps TRBD1 (5 bases). The V gene's germline CDR1 is SGHTA and CDR2 FQGNSA. This CDR3 region has 15 residues. V was clipped by 5 bases and J by 8 bases, with 18 bases between them. The CDR3 sequence: CASSQEPGFSEKLFF. The CDR3, as DNA: TGTGCCAGCAGCCAAGAACCAGGGTTTTCGGAAAAACTGTTTTTT. Drawing the rest from reference TRBV7-2 and TRBJ1-4, the complete variable domain is GAGVSQSPSNKVTEKGKDVELRCDPISGHTALYWYRQSLGQGLEFLIYFQGNSAPDKSGLPSDRFSAERTGGSVSTLTIQRTQQEDSAVYLCASSQEPGFSEKLFFGSGTQLSVL.

V and J are TRBV6-5 and TRBJ2-2; tentative D call: TRBD1 (5 bases). The CDR3 is 15 residues long. CDR1 is MNHEY, CDR2 SVGAGI, per germline. The ends were cut back, 6 bases at V and 4 bases at J, with 15 bases in the middle. In DNA, the CDR3 is TGTGCCAGCAGCCCAACAGGCCGGGTCACCGGGGAGCTGTTTTTT. Translating it yields CASSPTGRVTGELFF.

In its sample, this clone was seen a few times. The genes are TRBV2 and TRBJ1-1; 8 bases map to TRBD1. Germline values: CDR1 SNHLY, CDR2 FYNNEI. This CDR3 contains 15 residues. The V and J ends lost 5 bases and 1 base, in that order; junction bases with no gene match: 6. The CDR3 nucleotides are TGTGCCAGCAGTCCTCGGACAGGGCCGAACACTGAAGCTTTCTTT. Translated: CASSPRTGPNTEAFF.

This chain links TRBV5-3 with TRBJ2-3, with TRBD1 matching over 7 bases. TRBV5-3 belongs to the ORF category, with a function that is uncertain. The CDR3 covers 14 residues. V dropped 7 bases and J dropped 3; count of bases not matched to a gene: 8. The CDR3 here is CARGTDRKTDTQYF. CDR3 nucleotide sequence: TGTGCCAGAGGGACAGACAGGAAAACAGATACGCAGTATTTT.

The CDR3 region has the DNA TGCAGCACCACTAGCGGTTCCTACGAGCAGTACTTC. This translates into CSTTSGSYEQYF. V usage is TRBV29-1 and J usage is TRBJ2-7; TRBD2 aligns across 8 bases. The CDR3 sequence is 12 residues long. The germline gives CDR1 SQVTM, CDR2 ANQGSEA. V lost 8 bases to trimming and J lost 1 base; unmatched junction nucleotides: 4.

CDR3 loop: CSVDTGSTYEQYF. The CDR3 DNA sequence: TGCAGCGTAGACACAGGGAGCACCTACGAGCAGTACTTC. This sequence joins TRBV29-1 and TRBJ2-7; weak D call: TRBD1 (6 bases). The CDR3 has 13 residues. V lost 6 bases and J 2 bases, leaving 14 bases between the germline ends. Germline CDR1 SQVTM, CDR2 ANQGSEA.

The chain has TRBV4-2 and TRBJ2-1, with a tentative D call TRBD1 (6 bases). The CDR3 runs 14 residues. Germline V gene lookup returns CDR1 LGHNA and CDR2 YNFKEQ. V lost 1 base to trimming and J lost 6 bases, with 10 bases between them. The CDR3 spells CASSQGGLGNEQFF. DNA of the CDR3: TGTGCCAGCAGCCAAGGGGGGCTTGGCAATGAGCAGTTCTTC.

The table lists this clone with many counts. The chain employs TRBV4-1 and TRBJ1-4; D not certain. Germline V lookup: CDR1 MGHRA, CDR2 YSYEKL. Trimming removed 0 bases at V and 3 bases at J, with 14 bases between. The CDR3 has 17 amino acids. For the CDR3, the DNA is TGCGCCAGCAGCCAAGATCGCGGGAGGGCGTCTAATGAAAAACTGTTTTTT. It codes for CASSQDRGRASNEKLFF.

The chain employs TRBV7-9 and TRBJ2-3, with TRBD1 matching 7 bases. This CDR3 contains 17 residues. V gave up 5 bases and J gave up 5 bases; unmatched junction bases: 16. Germline CDR1 is SEHNR and CDR2 is FQNEAQ (reference sequence). The CDR3 loop is CASSGGTGAFRGDTQYF. DNA for the CDR3: TGTGCCAGCAGCGGGGGCACAGGGGCATTCCGGGGAGATACGCAGTATTTT.

This clone occurred a few times. The rearrangement links TRBV14 to TRBJ1-2, with 9 bases fitting TRBD1. CDR3 length: 15 amino acids. In germline, CDR1 is SGHDN, CDR2 FVKESK. Germline trimming cut 3 bases from V and 4 bases from J; bases unmatched to any gene: 6. CDR3 amino acids: CASSQGQGRSYGYTF. In DNA, the CDR3 is TGTGCCAGCAGCCAGGGACAGGGCAGGTCCTATGGCTACACCTTC.

The gene calls are TRBV7-7 and TRBJ2-1; weak D call: TRBD1 (7 bases). Germline CDR1 SSHAT, CDR2 FNYEAQ (reference sequence). The CDR3 has 13 amino acids. The V gene lost 5 bases and the J gene lost 8 bases, with 13 bases spanning the gap. The CDR3 region has the DNA TGTGCCAGCAGCCAGGAGGGGGCCGATGAGCAGTTCTTC. Its protein product is CASSQEGADEQFF.

J is TRBJ2-2 and V is TRBV11-3; D gene unclear. V lost 0 bases, J lost 4 bases, and 0 bases lay in between. The CDR3 runs to 12 residues. Germline loops: CDR1 SGHNT, CDR2 YENEEA. The DNA of the CDR3 is TGTGCCAGCAGCTTAGACACCGGGGAGCTGTTTTTT. Its translation is CASSLDTGELFF. Full variable domain (rest looked up from reference TRBV11-3 and TRBJ2-2): EAGVVQSPRYKIIEKKQPVAFWCNPISGHNTLYWYLQNLGQGPELLIRYENEEAVDDSQLPKDRFSAERLKGVDSTLKIQPAELGDSAVYLCASSLDTGELFFGEGSRLTVL.

The CDR3 region is CASSVASTYNEQFF. As DNA, the CDR3 is TGTGCCAGCAGCGTAGCCTCGACTTACAATGAGCAGTTCTTC. The chain uses TRBV9 and TRBJ2-1, with D unclear. Germline V gene data show CDR1 as SGDLS and CDR2 as YYNGEE. The length of the CDR3 is 14 residues. V lost 0 bases and J lost 4, with 8 bases in between. Using reference TRBV9 and TRBJ2-1 for the parts outside the CDR3, the full variable domain is DSGVTQTPKHLITATGQRVTLRCSPRSGDLSVYWYQQSLDQGLQFLIQYYNGEERAKGNILERFSAQQFPDLHSELNLSSLELGDSALYFCASSVASTYNEQFFGPGTRLTVL.

V is TRBV11-2 and J is TRBJ2-2; a possible D gene is TRBD2 (5 bases). Germline-derived CDR1 and CDR2 are SGHAT and FQNNGV. The CDR3 runs to 14 residues. Trimming took off 7 bases at V and 2 bases at J, with 11 bases between the two ends. In nucleotides, the CDR3 is TGTGCCAGCACTTGGCTAGCCAACACCGGGGAGCTGTTTTTT. It specifies CASTWLANTGELFF. The variable domain in full, with the rest retrieved from reference TRBV11-2 and TRBJ2-2, is EAGVAQSPRYKIIEKRQSVAFWCNPISGHATLYWYQQILGQGPKLLIQFQNNGVVDDSQLPKDRFSAERLKGVDSTLKIQPAKLEDSAVYLCASTWLANTGELFFGEGSRLTVL.

This chain links TRBV10-3 with TRBJ2-1; TRBD2 matches at 10 bases. Trimming took 6 bases from V and 6 from J; bases not matched to a gene: 8. This CDR3 is built from 15 residues. CDR1 is ENHRY, CDR2 SYGVKD, per germline. The CDR3 reads CAIRPSGGEVNEQFF. The CDR3 nucleotides are TGTGCCATCAGACCAAGCGGGGGGGAAGTCAATGAGCAGTTCTTC.